The present T cell receptor (beta chain) was sequenced within a study of cytomegalovirus exposure and HLA in healthy donors. Study summary: In terms of ancestry, the Caucasian-associated cluster contained 75% to 90% of the 350 to 450 genotyped donors.

CDR3 size: 14 residues. V was trimmed by 3 bases and J by 2 bases, leaving 11 bases between them. In germline, CDR1 is MGHRA, CDR2 YSYEKL. Study outcomes and limitations: Association of a missense DCLRE1C variant with TCR beta V- and J-gene trimming was reported in a later analysis.

The PCR ran on 60 Vbeta and 13 Jbeta primers. The data were produced by immunoSEQ multiplex PCR, yet TCRdb's version contains in-frame clones alone and is incomplete. The sample yields approximately 100,000 clones, around 70% seen once. A word on this clone: Antigen: not known.

This chain connects TRBV4-1 to TRBJ2-7; maybe TRBD2 (5 bases). This TCR was sampled from a man aged 40-49 years in good health and CMV-seropositive. Sequenced material: PBMCs. The CDR3 DNA follows: TGCGCCAGCAGCCAGGGTGGACTGACCTACGAGCAGTACTTC. Amino acid sequence: CASSQGGLTYEQYF.